This T cell receptor (beta chain) was sequenced for a study of OX40 agonist ivuxolimab in advanced cancers. Study context: Those enrolled were about 82% male, with a mean age of approximately 60 years and ages from about 20 to 80.

This CDR3 has 15 residues. The germline CDR1 and CDR2 sequences are SQVTM and ANQGSEA. Trimming left V 4 bases short and J 2 bases short, with 15 bases between. The data were produced by immunoSEQ multiplex PCR, yet TCRdb's version contains in-frame clones alone and is incomplete. The profile shows approximately 77,000 clones, 85% to 90% of them singletons. The sequence derives from an adult with an advanced solid tumor such as melanoma, head and neck, liver or kidney cancer. Material: CD4+ or CD8+ T cells sorted from blood, obtained in a trial of the OX40 agonist ivuxolimab. The chain joins TRBV29-1 to TRBJ2-1; D is uncertain. CDR3 loop: CSVGSAQGTYNEQFF. Here the CDR3 DNA reads TGCAGCGTTGGTTCGGCACAAGGGACCTACAATGAGCAGTTCTTC.